This T cell receptor (beta chain) was observed in a study of T cells after yellow fever vaccination. Study conclusions and caveats: In FACS-sorted repertoires, abundant clonotypes from the bulk population could appear as contaminants.

This clonotype was recorded at least ten times. What it binds is not known. One entry per CDR3 protein results from TCRdb running MiXCR on the 5' RACE reads. The sample has some 390,000 distinct CDR3 sequences, roughly a sixth seen once. This clonotype originated in a young man who received the YFV17D yellow fever vaccine. The sample was PBMCs, taken before the yellow fever booster vaccination.

The CDR3 region is CATSGPTGGPRGNEQFF. In DNA, the CDR3 is TGTGCCACCAGTGGTCCCACGGGGGGCCCTCGGGGGAATGAGCAGTTCTTC. This chain joins TRBV24-1 and TRBJ2-1; perhaps TRBD2 as D (7 bases). The CDR3 totals 17 residues. The V gene's germline CDR1 is KGHDR and CDR2 SFDVKD. Trimming took off 5 bases at V and 7 bases at J, with 23 bases between the two ends.